These 26 T cell receptor beta chains share one sample of origin, sequenced in a study of blood T cell repertoires in COVID-19 (dated by TCRdb to the early 2020s). Receptor amplification or capture employed the immunoSEQ multiplex PCR assay. In its TCRdb copy, this immuneACCESS table keeps in-frame sequences only and misses some clones. Where compared with another copy, unresolved V genes explain less than half of these, and the others have no known cause. The sample table holds roughly 100,000 clones, of which around nine tenths were seen once. The ten biggest clones cover around 2% of the sample. The specimen was peripheral blood. The receptors shown here come from a man in his fifties or sixties with active COVID-19.

DNA for the CDR3: TGCGCCAGCAGCTTGGAGGGCGGGACTGCGACCGGGGAGCTGTTTTTT. It is translated as CASSLEGGTATGELFF. The chain recombines TRBV5-1 with TRBJ2-2; TRBD2 might be the D (6 bases). V dropped 0 bases and J dropped 5 bases, with 14 bases sitting between them. The germline CDR1 and CDR2 sequences are SGHRS and YFSETQ. This CDR3 has 16 amino acids.

This clone has only a few counts. At one end the junction does not follow the germline gene, possibly because of a read error. V gene TRBV7-8 combines with J gene TRBJ1-2, with a possible D match to TRBD1 (6 bases). Germline lookup yields CDR1 SGHVS and CDR2 FQNEAQ. The CDR3 extends over 12 amino acids. This CDR3 is CASSLLGQSTSF. The CDR3 DNA sequence: TGTGCCAGCAGCCTACTCGGACAGTCTACTTCTTTC. The whole variable domain, remainder taken from reference TRBV7-8 and TRBJ1-2, is GAGVSQSPRYKVAKRGQDVALRCDPISGHVSLFWYQQALGQGPEFLTYFQNEAQLDKSGLPSDRFFAERPEGSVSTLKIQRTQQEDSAVYLCASSLLGQSTSFGSGTRLTVV.

The chain uses TRBV5-1 and TRBJ2-3; no clear D. The CDR3 extends over 14 amino acids. The germline CDR1 and CDR2 sequences are SGHRS and YFSETQ. Trimming took 4 bases from V and 4 from J, leaving 13 bases between them. CDR3 sequence reads: CASSPAPRPDTQYF. As DNA, the CDR3 is TGCGCCAGCAGCCCCGCCCCTAGGCCAGATACGCAGTATTTT.

In this sample, this clone turned up a few times. The chain combines TRBV4-1 with TRBJ2-2; 13 bases are shared with TRBD2. V was clipped by 4 bases and J by 4 bases; unmatched bases: 6. CDR1 is MGHRA and CDR2 is YSYEKL in the germline V gene. The CDR3 runs to 17 residues. In DNA form, the CDR3 reads TGCGCCAGCAGCCCAGGACTAGCGGGGGCCATCACCGGGGAGCTGTTTTTT. Its translation is CASSPGLAGAITGELFF.

V usage is TRBV5-4 and J usage is TRBJ1-1, with 7 bases matching TRBD1. With 3 bases clipped from V and 4 bases from J, the junction kept 9 bases outside the gene matches. This CDR3 contains 15 residues. The germline CDR1 and CDR2 sequences are SGHNT and YYREEE (reference sequence). CDR3 sequence (DNA): TGTGCCAGCAGCTGGGGAATGACAGGGACCACTGAAGCTTTCTTT. It translates to CASSWGMTGTTEAFF.

Of note for this clone: One end of the junction varies from germline; a read error may be responsible. J is TRBJ2-1 and V is TRBV7-7; D is undetermined. Per germline, CDR1 SSHAT and CDR2 FNYEAQ (reference sequence). This CDR3 is built from 13 residues. The CDR3 nucleotides are TGTGCTAGCAGCGATGACAACCCCAATGAGCAGTTCTTC. It yields the protein CASSDDNPNEQFF.

There are a few counts of this clone. This chain links TRBV7-8 with TRBJ2-1; D unclear. Germline CDR1 reads SGHVS; CDR2 reads FQNEAQ. V was pared by 2 bases and J by 0 bases, with 11 bases between. The CDR3 length is 16 residues. The CDR3 bases are TGTGCCAGCAGCTTATACCAGATAAGCTCCTACAATGAGCAGTTCTTC. Translated: CASSLYQISSYNEQFF.

V and J are TRBV6-4 and TRBJ1-6; perhaps TRBD1 as D (6 bases). V lost 2 bases and J 5 bases, leaving 10 bases between the germline ends. Germline loops: CDR1 MRHNA, CDR2 SNTAGT. This CDR3 is built from 15 residues. The CDR3 DNA reads as TGTGCCAGCAGTGACCGGGCAGGGGATAATTCACCCCTCCACTTT. It encodes CASSDRAGDNSPLHF.

The V call is TRBV3-1 (or the pseudogene TRBV3-2), the J call TRBJ2-3; TRBD1 might be the D (5 bases). V was pared by 9 bases and J by 1 base, with 17 bases between. This CDR3 contains 15 residues. CDR1 is LGHDT and CDR2 is YNNKEL in the germline V gene (reference sequence). The CDR3 DNA sequence: TGTGCCAGTCGCCGAGGAGTAGGGGGCACAGATACGCAGTATTTT. Its translation: CASRRGVGGTDTQYF.

This chain joins TRBV7-9 and TRBJ2-1, with D perhaps TRBD2 (5 bases). The length of the CDR3 is 13 residues. V was trimmed by 2 bases and J by 9 bases, leaving 11 bases between them. CDR1 is SEHNR and CDR2 is FQNEAQ in the germline V gene (reference sequence). In DNA, the CDR3 is TGTGCCAGCAGCTTATTATCGGGGAGTGAGCAGTTCTTC. It specifies CASSLLSGSEQFF.

This sequence joins TRBV7-9 and TRBJ2-5, with D possibly being TRBD1 (5 bases). CDR1 and CDR2 from the germline V gene are SEHNR and FQNEAQ (reference sequence). This CDR3 has 13 amino acids. Trimming removed 5 bases at V and 4 bases at J, with 11 bases between. The CDR3 is CASSPKGPETQYF. DNA for the CDR3: TGTGCCAGCAGCCCTAAGGGGCCAGAGACCCAGTACTTC.

The J gene is TRBJ2-7, the V gene TRBV5-1, with 8 positions matching TRBD2. The V segment lost 0 bases and the J segment 1 base; nucleotides outside the gene matches: 0. The germline gives CDR1 SGHRS, CDR2 YFSETQ. The CDR3 extends over 14 amino acids. The CDR3 spells CASSLVAGSYEQYF. The CDR3, as DNA: TGCGCCAGCAGCTTGGTAGCGGGGTCCTACGAGCAGTACTTC.

This clone was counted only a few times. V and J are TRBV11-3 and TRBJ1-3; D gene ambiguous. Trimming shortened V by 5 bases and J by 4 bases, and 9 bases separated the two germline ends. The CDR3 loop spans 13 amino acids. CDR1 and CDR2 from the germline V gene are SGHNT and YENEEA. In nucleotides, the CDR3 is TGTGCCAGCAGCCCCTCAGGCGGAAACACCATATATTTT. Protein sequence: CASSPSGGNTIYF.

The chain couples TRBV4-3 to TRBJ2-7; possible D gene TRBD2, 5 bases. Looked up from germline, CDR1 is LGHNA and CDR2 is YSLEER. V lost 0 bases, J lost 2 bases, and 17 bases lay in between. This CDR3 is 17 amino acids long. The CDR3, as DNA: TGCGCCAGCAGCCAAGACGGAGGCGGCCAAAGTACCTACGAGCAGTACTTC. Translated: CASSQDGGGQSTYEQYF.

J is TRBJ1-4 and V is TRBV5-1, with 7 bases fitting TRBD1. CDR1 is SGHRS, CDR2 YFSETQ, per germline. J gave up 6 bases and V 0 bases, and 8 bases lay outside the gene matches. The CDR3 is 16 residues long. The CDR3 loop is CASSLDVRGPDEKLFF. In nucleotides, the CDR3 is TGCGCCAGCAGCTTGGACGTTAGGGGGCCTGATGAAAAACTGTTTTTT.

This chain joins TRBV6-5 and TRBJ2-7; 7 bases map to TRBD2. The CDR3 is 15 residues long. Germline values: CDR1 MNHEY, CDR2 SVGAGI. V shed 3 bases and J 4 bases; nucleotides not matched to a gene: 9. CDR3 coding DNA: TGTGCCAGCAGTTATCAGCGGGGAAAGGAGTACGAGCAGTACTTC. Protein product: CASSYQRGKEYEQYF.

This clone came up a few times. This chain connects TRBV5-4 to TRBJ2-1; D remains unclear. This CDR3 region has 16 residues. The V end lost 3 bases, the J end lost 0 bases, and 13 bases lay between the germline ends. Germline CDR1 is SGHNT and CDR2 is YYREEE (reference sequence). The CDR3 sequence: CASSSSGFGSYNEQFF. The CDR3 DNA is TGTGCCAGCAGCTCTTCCGGGTTCGGCTCCTACAATGAGCAGTTCTTC.

This clone was recorded a few times. The chain employs TRBV2 and TRBJ2-3; TRBD2 might be the D (6 bases). Germline CDR1 reads SNHLY; CDR2 reads FYNNEI. CDR3 length: 17 residues. Trimming took 7 bases from V and 1 from J, leaving 21 bases between them. CDR3 DNA sequence: TGTGCCAGCACAAATTTGATGTCCACGGGGGGCACAGATACGCAGTATTTT. This codes for CASTNLMSTGGTDTQYF.

The chain carries TRBV7-2 and TRBJ2-7, with TRBD2 matching 13 bases. V lost 5 bases, J lost 5 bases, and 12 bases stayed unmatched. This CDR3 contains 17 residues. CDR1 is SGHTA and CDR2 is FQGNSA in the germline V gene. CDR3 in amino acids: CASSLQRRTSGGNEQYF. Written as DNA, the CDR3 is TGTGCCAGCAGCCTCCAACGCCGGACTAGCGGGGGAAACGAGCAGTACTTC.

V usage is TRBV4-3 and J usage is TRBJ2-5, with D possibly matching TRBD1 (5 bases). The V and J ends lost 2 bases and 2 bases respectively, with 9 bases between them. The CDR3 consists of 14 residues. Germline-derived CDR1 and CDR2 are LGHNA and YSLEER. The CDR3 spells CASSQHQGQETQYF. The CDR3 nucleotides read TGCGCCAGCAGCCAACACCAGGGTCAAGAGACCCAGTACTTC.

The J gene is TRBJ2-7, the V gene TRBV6-4; the match to TRBD1 covers 10 bases. The germline gives CDR1 MRHNA, CDR2 SNTAGT. Trimming removed 8 bases from V and 5 bases from J; junction bases left unmatched: 9. This CDR3 comprises 14 residues. The CDR3 DNA reads as TGTGCCAGCCTTACCGGGACAGGGGACCACGAGCAGTACTTC. This sequence encodes CASLTGTGDHEQYF.

The chain is built from TRBV18 and TRBJ2-7; no clear D. Germline-derived CDR1 and CDR2 are KGHSH and LQKENI. This CDR3 region has 13 residues. The V end was cut by 6 bases, the J end by 0 bases, with 9 bases between. DNA for the CDR3: TGTGCCAGCTCCGACCCTAGCTCCTACGAGCAGTACTTC. Translating it yields CASSDPSSYEQYF.

This clone was found once. The chain has TRBV14 and TRBJ1-2; a possible D gene is TRBD1 (5 bases). Germline V CDR1 and CDR2: SGHDN, FVKESK. CDR3 size: 14 residues. Trimming took 2 bases from V and 8 from J, leaving 15 bases between them. CDR3 protein: CASSQMTVPGGYTF. The CDR3 DNA follows: TGTGCCAGCAGCCAAATGACAGTCCCTGGGGGCTACACCTTC.

The V and J genes are TRBV6-5 and TRBJ1-2; TRBD1 matches at 9 bases. Losses at the gene ends were 6 bases for V and 3 bases for J; bases not matched to a gene: 5. In germline, CDR1 is MNHEY, CDR2 SVGAGI. The CDR3 is made up of 14 amino acids. This chain's CDR3 is CASRRTGEDYGYTF. The DNA for the CDR3 is TGTGCCAGCAGACGGACAGGGGAGGACTATGGCTACACCTTC.

This chain uses TRBV19 with TRBJ1-5; D is undetermined. V gave up 5 bases and J gave up 4 bases, with 15 bases separating them. This CDR3 is built from 15 residues. CDR1 is LNHDA and CDR2 is SQIVND in the germline V gene (reference sequence). The CDR3 here is CASSGWEAPNQPQHF. CDR3 in DNA: TGTGCCAGTAGTGGGTGGGAGGCCCCGAATCAGCCCCAGCATTTT. The complete variable domain, with remaining parts taken from reference TRBV19 and TRBJ1-5, reads DGGITQSPKYLFRKEGQNVTLSCEQNLNHDAMYWYRQDPGQGLRLIYYSQIVNDFQKGDIAEGYSVSREKKESFPLTVTSAQKNPTAFYLCASSGWEAPNQPQHFGDGTRLSIL.

This chain connects TRBV21-1 to TRBJ2-7; the table names TRBD2, a call not compared with the DNA. TRBV21-1 is flagged as a pseudogene. This CDR3 comprises 16 residues. CDR3 sequence: CASSTSGSGGAHEQYF. CDR3 DNA sequence: TGTGCCAGCAGCACCTCGGGTAGCGGGGGGGCCCACGAGCAGTACTTC.